The entry below describes one T cell receptor (beta chain). The CDR3 contains 13 residues. V lost 4 bases to trimming and J lost 6 bases, with 10 bases between them. Per the germline V gene, CDR1 is SNHLY and CDR2 is FYNNEI. This specimen belongs to a study of cytomegalovirus exposure and HLA in healthy donors. It was with 60 Vbeta and 13 Jbeta primers that the PCR ran. TCRdb's copy holds only in-frame clones and misses some; the assay was immunoSEQ multiplex PCR. The specimen's table records roughly 51,000 clones. This clonotype originated in a woman aged 50 to 60 in good health and CMV-seropositive. The sample was PBMCs. V gene TRBV2 combines with J gene TRBJ1-5; D is possibly TRBD1 (5 bases). CDR3 DNA: TGTGCCAGCAGTGTAGACGGGGGTCAGCCCCAGCATTTT. Its protein is CASSVDGGQPQHF.